Sequencing of this T cell receptor (beta chain) was carried out in a study of response to subunit inactivated influenza vaccine. The sample holds many counts of this clonotype. Antigen unknown. Each CDR3 protein is one row after TCRdb ran MiXCR on the RT-PCR reads. The sample contains fewer than 750,000 distinct CDR3 sequences, less than 15% of which appear only once. Findings of the study overall: Each seasonal flu vaccination may recruit only limited new T cells, authors suggested.

The CDR3 totals 15 residues. The J segment lost 6 bases and the V segment lost 4 bases, leaving 4 bases of the junction unmatched. Germline CDR1 MDHEN, CDR2 SYDVKM. The rearrangement links TRBV28 to TRBJ2-5; 14 bases are shared with TRBD2. Material: PBMCs from blood, obtained 11 to 12 days after vaccination. The TCR comes from a man aged 45-65 years who received an inactivated influenza vaccine. CDR3 region: CASSSGTSGGKTQYF. DNA of the CDR3: TGTGCCAGCAGTTCAGGGACTAGCGGGGGAAAGACCCAGTACTTC.